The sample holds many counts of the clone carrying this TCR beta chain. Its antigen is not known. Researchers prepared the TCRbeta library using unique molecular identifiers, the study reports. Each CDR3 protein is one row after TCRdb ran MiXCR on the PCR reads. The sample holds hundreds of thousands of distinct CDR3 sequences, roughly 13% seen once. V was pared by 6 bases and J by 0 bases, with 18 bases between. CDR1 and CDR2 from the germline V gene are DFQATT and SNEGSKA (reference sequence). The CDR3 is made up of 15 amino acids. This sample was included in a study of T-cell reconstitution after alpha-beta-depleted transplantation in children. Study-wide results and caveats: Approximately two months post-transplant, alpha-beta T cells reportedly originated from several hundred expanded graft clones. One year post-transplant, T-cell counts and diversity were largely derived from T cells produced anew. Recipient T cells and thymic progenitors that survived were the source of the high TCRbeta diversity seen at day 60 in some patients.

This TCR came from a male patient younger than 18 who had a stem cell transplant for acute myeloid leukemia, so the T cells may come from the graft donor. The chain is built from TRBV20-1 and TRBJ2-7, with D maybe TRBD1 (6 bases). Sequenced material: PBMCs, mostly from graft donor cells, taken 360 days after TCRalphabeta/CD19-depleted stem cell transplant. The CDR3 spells CSAQGGSFSSYEQYF. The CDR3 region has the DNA TGCAGTGCCCAAGGGGGTAGCTTCAGCTCCTACGAGCAGTACTTC.